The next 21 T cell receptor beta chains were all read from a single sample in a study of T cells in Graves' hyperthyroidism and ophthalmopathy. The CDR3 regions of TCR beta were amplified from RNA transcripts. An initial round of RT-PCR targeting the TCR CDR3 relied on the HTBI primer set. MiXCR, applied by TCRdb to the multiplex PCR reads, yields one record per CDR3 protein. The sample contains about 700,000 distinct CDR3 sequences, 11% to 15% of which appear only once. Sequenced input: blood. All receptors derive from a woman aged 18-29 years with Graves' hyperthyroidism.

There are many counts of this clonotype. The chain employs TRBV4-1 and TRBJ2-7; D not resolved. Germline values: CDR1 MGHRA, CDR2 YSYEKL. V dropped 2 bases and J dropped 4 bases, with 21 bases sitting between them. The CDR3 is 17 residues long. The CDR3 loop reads CASSQSASKSGAYEQYF. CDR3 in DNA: TGCGCCAGCAGCCAATCTGCATCCAAGTCTGGTGCATACGAGCAGTACTTC.

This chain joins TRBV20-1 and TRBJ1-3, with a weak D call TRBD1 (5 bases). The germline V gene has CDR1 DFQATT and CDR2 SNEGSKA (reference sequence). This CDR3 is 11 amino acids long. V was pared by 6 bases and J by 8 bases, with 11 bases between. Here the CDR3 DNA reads TGCAGTGCAGGATCGGGGGACACCATATATTTT. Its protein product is CSAGSGDTIYF.

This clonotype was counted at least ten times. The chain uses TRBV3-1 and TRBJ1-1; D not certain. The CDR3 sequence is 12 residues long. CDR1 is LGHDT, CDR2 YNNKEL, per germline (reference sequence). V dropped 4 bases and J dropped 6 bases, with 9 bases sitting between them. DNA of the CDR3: TGTGCCAGCAGCCGCAACCAGGCTGAAGCTTTCTTT. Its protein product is CASSRNQAEAFF.

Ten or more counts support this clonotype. CDR3 in amino acids: CASSRRGGFGTQYF. The CDR3 region has the DNA TGTGCCAGCAGTCGTCGGGGGGGTTTTGGGACCCAGTACTTC. This rearrangement joins TRBV12-3 or TRBV12-4 to TRBJ2-5, with 8 positions matching TRBD2. The ends lost 5 bases at V and 7 bases at J; junction bases unmatched: 9. This CDR3 spans 14 amino acids.

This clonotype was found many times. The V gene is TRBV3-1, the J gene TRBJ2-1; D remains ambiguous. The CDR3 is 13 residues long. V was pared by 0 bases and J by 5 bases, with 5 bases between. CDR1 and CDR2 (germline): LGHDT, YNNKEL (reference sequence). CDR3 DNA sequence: TGTGCCAGCAGCCAAGAACGGGACAATGAGCAGTTCTTC. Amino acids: CASSQERDNEQFF.

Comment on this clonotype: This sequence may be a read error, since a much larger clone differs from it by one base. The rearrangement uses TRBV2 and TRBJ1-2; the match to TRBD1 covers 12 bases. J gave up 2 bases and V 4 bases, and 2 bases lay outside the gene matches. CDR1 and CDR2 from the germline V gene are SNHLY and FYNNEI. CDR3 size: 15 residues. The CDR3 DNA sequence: TGTGCCAGCAGTGTTGGGACAGGGGGCAACTATGGCTACACCTTC. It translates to CASSVGTGGNYGYTF. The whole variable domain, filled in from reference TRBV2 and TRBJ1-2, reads EPEVTQTPSHQVTQMGQEVILRCVPISNHLYFYWYRQILGQKVEFLVSFYNNEISEKSEIFDDQFSVERPDGSNFTLKIRSTKLEDSAMYFCASSVGTGGNYGYTFGSGTRLTVV.

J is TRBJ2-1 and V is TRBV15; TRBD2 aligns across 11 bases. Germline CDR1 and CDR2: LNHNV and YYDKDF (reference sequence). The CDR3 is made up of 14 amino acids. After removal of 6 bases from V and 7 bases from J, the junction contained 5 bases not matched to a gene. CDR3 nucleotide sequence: TGTGCCACCAGACTAGCGGGAGATTGGAATGAGCAGTTCTTC. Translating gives CATRLAGDWNEQFF.

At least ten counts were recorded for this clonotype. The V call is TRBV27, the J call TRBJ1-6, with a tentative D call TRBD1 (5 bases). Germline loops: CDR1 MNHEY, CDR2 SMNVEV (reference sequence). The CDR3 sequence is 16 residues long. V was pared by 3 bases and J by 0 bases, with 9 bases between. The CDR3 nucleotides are TGTGCCAGCAGTTTCGAGGGGAGCTCCTATAATTCACCCCTCCACTTT. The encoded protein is CASSFEGSSYNSPLHF.

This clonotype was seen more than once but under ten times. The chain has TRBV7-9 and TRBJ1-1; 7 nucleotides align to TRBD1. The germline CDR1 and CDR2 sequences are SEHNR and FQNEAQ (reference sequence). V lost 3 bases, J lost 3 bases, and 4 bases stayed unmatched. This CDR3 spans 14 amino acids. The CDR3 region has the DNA TGTGCCAGCAGCTTTCCGGGACAGCACACTGAAGCTTTCTTT. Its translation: CASSFPGQHTEAFF.

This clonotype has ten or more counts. The CDR3 sequence: CAWTRGRGYTGELFF. The CDR3 bases are TGTGCCTGGACCCGGGGGAGGGGATACACCGGGGAGCTGTTTTTT. The rearrangement joins TRBV30 to TRBJ2-2; TRBD2 aligns across 7 bases. Losses at the gene ends were 4 bases for V and 3 bases for J; bases not matched to a gene: 8. The germline V gene has CDR1 GTSNPN and CDR2 SVGIG (reference sequence). The CDR3 loop spans 15 amino acids.

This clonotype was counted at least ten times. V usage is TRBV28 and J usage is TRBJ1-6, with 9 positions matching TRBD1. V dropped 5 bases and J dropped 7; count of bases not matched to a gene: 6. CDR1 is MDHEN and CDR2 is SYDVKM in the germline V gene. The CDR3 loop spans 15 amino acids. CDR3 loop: CASSPDGTGNSPLHF. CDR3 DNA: TGTGCCAGCAGTCCTGACGGGACAGGGAATTCACCCCTCCACTTT.

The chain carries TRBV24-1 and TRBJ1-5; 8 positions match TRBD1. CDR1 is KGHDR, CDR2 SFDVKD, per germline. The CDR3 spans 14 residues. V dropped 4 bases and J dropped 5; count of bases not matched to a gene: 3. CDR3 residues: CATSDYRGDQPQHF. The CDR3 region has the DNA TGTGCCACCAGTGACTACAGGGGGGATCAGCCCCAGCATTTT.

CDR3 nucleotide sequence: TGTGCCAGCAGCTTAACGGGGGCGGGAGTCGCCGGGGAGCTGTTTTTT. It specifies CASSLTGAGVAGELFF. This chain uses TRBV7-9 with TRBJ2-2; D possibly corresponds to TRBD2 (7 bases). Trimming removed 2 bases from V and 6 bases from J, with 16 bases in between. Germline-derived CDR1 and CDR2 are SEHNR and FQNEAQ (reference sequence). The CDR3 has 16 residues.

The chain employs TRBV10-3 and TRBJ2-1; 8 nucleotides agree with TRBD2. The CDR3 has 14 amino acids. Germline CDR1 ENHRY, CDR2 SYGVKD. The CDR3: CPTVLAASYNEQFF. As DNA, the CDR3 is TGTCCCACCGTACTAGCGGCCTCCTACAATGAGCAGTTCTTC.

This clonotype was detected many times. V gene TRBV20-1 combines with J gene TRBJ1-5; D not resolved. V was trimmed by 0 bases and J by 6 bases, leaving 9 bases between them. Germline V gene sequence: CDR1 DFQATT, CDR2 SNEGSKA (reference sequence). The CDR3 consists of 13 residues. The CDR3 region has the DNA TGCAGTGCTAGAGATGACTTTCGTCAGCCCCAGCATTTT. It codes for CSARDDFRQPQHF.

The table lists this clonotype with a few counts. The CDR3 bases are TGTGCCAGCAGCCTATCGGCAGTACCCGGCCCCCCAACTAATGAAAAACTGTTTTTT. This translates into CASSLSAVPGPPTNEKLFF. The gene calls are TRBV7-3 and TRBJ1-4; D is unresolved. The V and J ends lost 5 bases and 0 bases respectively, with 22 bases between them. From germline, CDR1 is SGHTA and CDR2 FQGTGA. The length of the CDR3 is 19 residues.

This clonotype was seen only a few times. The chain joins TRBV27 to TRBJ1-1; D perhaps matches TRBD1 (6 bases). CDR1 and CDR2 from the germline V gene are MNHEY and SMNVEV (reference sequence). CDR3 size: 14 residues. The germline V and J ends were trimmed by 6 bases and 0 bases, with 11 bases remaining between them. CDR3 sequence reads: CASRMDSLNTEAFF. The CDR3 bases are TGTGCCAGCAGGATGGACAGCTTGAACACTGAAGCTTTCTTT.

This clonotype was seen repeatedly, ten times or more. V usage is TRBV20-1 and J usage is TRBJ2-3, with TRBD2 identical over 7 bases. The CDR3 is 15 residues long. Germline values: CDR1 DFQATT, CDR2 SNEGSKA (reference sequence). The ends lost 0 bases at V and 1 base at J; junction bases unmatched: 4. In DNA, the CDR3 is TGCAGTGCTAGAGATCAGGCGGGGGGCACAGATACGCAGTATTTT. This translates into CSARDQAGGTDTQYF.

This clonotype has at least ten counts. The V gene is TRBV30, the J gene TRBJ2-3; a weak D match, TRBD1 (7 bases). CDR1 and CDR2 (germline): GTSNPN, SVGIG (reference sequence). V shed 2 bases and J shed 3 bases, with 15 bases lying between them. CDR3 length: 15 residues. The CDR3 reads CAWSPGGQRTDTQYF. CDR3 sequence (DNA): TGTGCCTGGAGTCCCGGGGGACAGAGGACAGATACGCAGTATTTT.

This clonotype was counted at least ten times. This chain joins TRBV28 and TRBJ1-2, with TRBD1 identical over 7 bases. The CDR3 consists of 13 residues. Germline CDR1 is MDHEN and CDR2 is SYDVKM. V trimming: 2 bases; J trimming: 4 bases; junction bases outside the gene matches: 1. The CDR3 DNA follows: TGTGCCAGCAGTTTAGGGACAGTCTATGGCTACACCTTC. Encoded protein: CASSLGTVYGYTF.

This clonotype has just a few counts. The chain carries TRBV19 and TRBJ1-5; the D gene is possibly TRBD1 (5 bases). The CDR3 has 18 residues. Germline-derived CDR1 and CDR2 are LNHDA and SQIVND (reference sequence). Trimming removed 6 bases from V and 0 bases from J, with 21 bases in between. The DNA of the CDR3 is TGTGCCAGTAGACCTCTCAGGGCCTGGGGCTATAGCAATCAGCCCCAGCATTTT. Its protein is CASRPLRAWGYSNQPQHF. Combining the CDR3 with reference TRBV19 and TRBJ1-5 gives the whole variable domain DGGITQSPKYLFRKEGQNVTLSCEQNLNHDAMYWYRQDPGQGLRLIYYSQIVNDFQKGDIAEGYSVSREKKESFPLTVTSAQKNPTAFYLCASRPLRAWGYSNQPQHFGDGTRLSIL.